One sample yielded the 28 T cell receptor beta chains listed below, sequenced in a study of read filtering for tumor transcriptome and immune sequencing. From approximately 430 ng of RNA, a library with molecular barcoded alpha/delta and beta/gamma adaptors was made. A single record per CDR3 protein comes from TCRdb applying MiXCR to the reads. The sample lists approximately 140,000 distinct CDR3 sequences; 13% were seen once. The sequenced material came from a population of CD138-negative cells sorted from bone marrow. The receptors come from a donor over 35 with multiple myeloma.

This clonotype was found many times. It is unclear where the CDR3 begins or ends on the DNA, so no DNA is shown, and the CDR3 is as TCRdb lists it. The chain has TRBV9 and TRBJ2-1; the table assigns TRBD1, which was not confirmed against the DNA. The CDR3 has 13 amino acids, counting both end residues. Germline V CDR1 and CDR2: SGDLS, YYNGEE. CDR3 residues: CASSVGRGTKEFF.

This clonotype was seen at least ten times. The V call is TRBV13, the J call TRBJ2-1; possible D gene TRBD2, 5 bases. The CDR3 extends over 14 amino acids. Trimming took 8 bases from V and 7 from J, leaving 18 bases between them. Germline values: CDR1 PRHDT, CDR2 FYEKMQ (reference sequence). CDR3 sequence: CASCGLNEGNEQFF. CDR3 sequence (DNA): TGTGCCAGCTGTGGACTGAATGAAGGAAATGAGCAGTTCTTC.

Remarks on this clonotype: This may be a read error: a much more frequent sequence differs by one nucleotide. Here the CDR3 reads CASSQDQGRPQHF. The CDR3 bases are TGCGCCAGCAGCCAAGATCAGGGAAGGCCCCAGCATTTT. V is TRBV4-3 and J is TRBJ1-5, with TRBD1 as a possible D gene (5 bases). CDR1 is LGHNA and CDR2 is YSLEER in the germline V gene. This CDR3 spans 13 amino acids. The V end was cut by 0 bases, the J end by 9 bases, with 9 bases between.

Many counts were recorded for this clonotype. CDR3 loop: CASSSHVEQYF. The DNA of the CDR3 is TGTGCCAGCAGCTCCCACGTCGAGCAGTACTTC. The chain couples TRBV11-3 to TRBJ2-7; D uncertain. Germline V gives CDR1 SGHNT, CDR2 YENEEA. The CDR3 contains 11 residues. V was shortened by 4 bases and J by 6 bases, with 7 bases between the two germline ends.

The sample holds many counts of this clonotype. The chain joins TRBV7-2 to TRBJ2-5, with D tentatively TRBD2 (6 bases). The V gene lost 4 bases and the J gene lost 0 bases, with 12 bases spanning the gap. The germline V gene has CDR1 SGHTA and CDR2 FQGNSA. The CDR3 runs 15 residues. This CDR3 is CASSSFSGYQETQYF. The CDR3, as DNA: TGTGCCAGCAGCTCCTTCAGCGGGTACCAAGAGACCCAGTACTTC.

The chain joins TRBV5-4 to TRBJ2-7; 7 bases map to TRBD1. The CDR3 has 17 residues. Trimming cost V 2 bases and J 3 bases; bases outside gene matches: 14. The V gene's germline CDR1 is SGHNT and CDR2 YYREEE (reference sequence). The DNA for the CDR3 is TGTGCCAGCAGCTTAATTCCGCCGGGACAGCTCCTCTACGAGCAGTACTTC. Residues: CASSLIPPGQLLYEQYF.

This clonotype was counted many times. V and J are TRBV7-8 and TRBJ2-5, with TRBD1 matching 11 bases. The length of the CDR3 is 15 residues. CDR1 SGHVS and CDR2 FQNEAQ come from the germline V gene. V was clipped by 5 bases and J by 4 bases; unmatched bases: 6. The CDR3 spells CASSGQGAKRETQYF. The DNA for the CDR3 is TGTGCCAGCAGCGGACAGGGGGCGAAAAGAGAGACCCAGTACTTC.

This clonotype was counted many times. The genes are TRBV7-9 and TRBJ2-2, with 10 bases that match TRBD1. J gave up 6 bases and V 5 bases, and 6 bases lay outside the gene matches. This CDR3 contains 15 residues. Germline V gene lookup returns CDR1 SEHNR and CDR2 FQNEAQ (reference sequence). The CDR3 DNA is TGTGCCAGCAGCCCCGGACAGGGGGTTGCCGGGGAGCTGTTTTTT. It is translated as CASSPGQGVAGELFF.

The CDR3 reads CASSQIGGLAGVYNEQFF. The CDR3 DNA follows: TGCGCCAGCAGCCAAATAGGCGGGCTTGCGGGAGTATACAATGAGCAGTTCTTC. V usage is TRBV4-1 and J usage is TRBJ2-1; 7 bases map to TRBD2. Trimming at V came to 2 bases and at J to 4 bases, leaving 14 bases not matched to a gene. This CDR3 region has 18 residues. Germline V gives CDR1 MGHRA, CDR2 YSYEKL.

Of note for this clonotype: Being one base from a much bigger clone, this may be a read error. The chain is built from TRBV28 and TRBJ2-1; D possibly corresponds to TRBD2 (6 bases). The CDR3 sequence is 15 residues long. Trimming pared 11 bases from V and 5 bases from J, leaving 22 bases between. CDR1 is MDHEN and CDR2 is SYDVKM in the germline V gene. The CDR3 protein is CACTSTGLSHNEQFF. In DNA form, the CDR3 reads TGTGCCTGTACCTCCACCGGACTATCCCACAATGAGCAGTTCTTC.

Note on this clonotype: This may be a read error: a much more frequent sequence differs by one nucleotide. J is TRBJ2-5 and V is TRBV5-1; perhaps TRBD2 as D (6 bases). The CDR3 is 15 residues long. Germline V gene data show CDR1 as SGHRS and CDR2 as YFSETQ. The CDR3 DNA reads as TGCGCCGGCAGGGCCGGTAGCGGTATCCAAGAGACCCAGTACTTC. As protein: CAGRAGSGIQETQYF.

This clonotype was picked up many times. The rearrangement uses TRBV6-2 or TRBV6-3 and TRBJ2-3, with D hard to call. V was shortened by 6 bases and J by 4 bases, with 14 bases between the two germline ends. CDR3 length equals 14 residues. The V gene's germline CDR1 is MNHEY and CDR2 SVGEGT. In nucleotides, the CDR3 is TGTGCCAGCAGCCGAATTGAGCCCGCAGATACGCAGTATTTT. This sequence encodes CASSRIEPADTQYF.

The gene calls are TRBV25-1 and TRBJ1-5; no clear D. CDR1 MGHDK and CDR2 SYGVNS come from the germline V gene. This CDR3 contains 12 residues. V was trimmed by 2 bases and J by 5 bases, leaving 4 bases between them. In DNA form, the CDR3 reads TGTGCCAGCAGTGAAAGGGATCAGCCCCAGCATTTT. Amino acid sequence: CASSERDQPQHF.

This clonotype was seen many times. V gene TRBV2 combines with J gene TRBJ1-1, with TRBD1 matching over 10 bases. This CDR3 is built from 13 residues. Germline values: CDR1 SNHLY, CDR2 FYNNEI. V gave up 10 bases and J gave up 5 bases; unmatched junction bases: 7. CDR3 in amino acids: CATTDRGGTEAFF. CDR3 in DNA: TGTGCCACAACGGACAGGGGGGGAACTGAAGCTTTCTTT.

A remark on this clonotype: A much larger clone lies a single base off, so this may be a read error. For the CDR3, the DNA is TGTGCCGGCAGTGAATTCGGCTCACGCTCTGGGGCCAACGTCCTGACTTTC. It yields the protein CAGSEFGSRSGANVLTF. The gene calls are TRBV25-1 and TRBJ2-6; D gene ambiguous. This CDR3 has 17 residues. Germline CDR1 reads MGHDK; CDR2 reads SYGVNS. The variable domain in full, completed from reference TRBV25-1 and TRBJ2-6, reads EADIYQTPRYLVIGTGKKITLECSQTMGHDKMYWYQQDPGMELHLIHYSYGVNSTEKGDLSSESTVSRIRTEHFPLTLESARPSHTSQYLCAGSEFGSRSGANVLTFGAGSRLTVL.

This clonotype showed up many times. The chain combines TRBV6-2 or TRBV6-3 with TRBJ1-5; D call uncertain. V lost 2 bases to trimming and J lost 5 bases, with 16 bases between them. The CDR3 totals 16 residues. CDR1 and CDR2 from the germline V gene are MNHEY and SVGEGT. CDR3 loop: CASSYRRTSYDQPQHF. The CDR3 nucleotides are TGTGCCAGCAGTTACCGTCGGACTAGTTACGATCAGCCCCAGCATTTT.

The rearrangement uses TRBV19 and TRBJ2-2; D is uncertain. Germline CDR1 and CDR2: LNHDA and SQIVND (reference sequence). The CDR3 has 15 amino acids. V was pared by 4 bases and J by 0 bases, with 9 bases between. CDR3 nucleotides: TGTGCCAGTAGTAAGGTCCTATCGAACACCGGGGAGCTGTTTTTT. As protein: CASSKVLSNTGELFF.

This sequence joins TRBV6-5 and TRBJ2-7, with TRBD1 identical over 8 bases. V lost 8 bases and J lost 3; bases outside the gene matches: 12. Per the germline V gene, CDR1 is MNHEY and CDR2 is SVGAGI. The CDR3 runs to 15 residues. Here the CDR3 DNA reads TGTGCCAGCGAAGCGGGCCAGGGGGCAGGCTACGAGCAGTACTTC. It is translated as CASEAGQGAGYEQYF.

This clonotype occurred many times. J is TRBJ2-1 and V is TRBV10-1; 8 bases agree with TRBD2. CDR3 length equals 16 residues. The ends lost 4 bases at V and 0 bases at J; junction bases unmatched: 5. Germline loops: CDR1 WNHNN, CDR2 SYGVQD (reference sequence). This CDR3 is CASSALSGSSYNEQFF. Here the CDR3 DNA reads TGCGCCAGCAGTGCCCTGAGCGGGAGCTCCTACAATGAGCAGTTCTTC.

This clonotype was found many times. The chain uses TRBV5-1 and TRBJ1-1; D perhaps matches TRBD1 (5 bases). The CDR3 has 15 amino acids. Trimming shortened V by 3 bases and J by 0 bases, and 12 bases separated the two germline ends. CDR1 is SGHRS and CDR2 is YFSETQ in the germline V gene. CDR3 protein: CASSWAGPLNTEAFF. CDR3 nucleotides: TGCGCCAGCAGCTGGGCAGGGCCGTTGAACACTGAAGCTTTCTTT.

This clonotype was seen at least ten times. The chain has TRBV24-1 and TRBJ2-1; D not resolved. Trimming removed 2 bases from V and 5 bases from J, with 6 bases in between. Germline values: CDR1 KGHDR, CDR2 SFDVKD. The CDR3 contains 13 residues. The CDR3: CATSDSINNEQFF. The CDR3 nucleotides are TGTGCCACCAGTGATTCAATAAACAATGAGCAGTTCTTC.

This clonotype was detected ten times or more. The chain combines TRBV5-6 with TRBJ2-7; TRBD1 matches at 7 bases. The V gene end was trimmed by 3 bases and the J gene end by 2 bases; junction bases not matched to a gene: 2. Germline loops: CDR1 SGHDT, CDR2 YYEEEE. The CDR3 has 13 residues. The CDR3 bases are TGTGCCAGCAGCTGGGGACAGACCTACGAGCAGTACTTC. Encoded protein: CASSWGQTYEQYF.

This clonotype was counted once. At one boundary the junction diverges from the germline segment, which might be a read error. J is TRBJ2-7 and V is TRBV20-1, with D perhaps TRBD1 (6 bases). The CDR3 runs 13 residues. CDR1 DFQATT and CDR2 SNEGSKA come from the germline V gene (reference sequence). The DNA for the CDR3 is TGCAGTGCTTCAGGGGACGACTCCTACGAGCAGTACTTT. It yields the protein CSASGDDSYEQYF.

This clonotype was seen ten or more times. The V call is TRBV12-3 or TRBV12-4, the J call TRBJ1-2; D ambiguous. V shed 2 bases and J shed 3 bases, with 7 bases lying between them. There are 13 residues in the CDR3. CDR3 DNA sequence: TGTGCCAGCAGTTTAAGTCAGTACTATGGCTACACCTTC. Its translation: CASSLSQYYGYTF.

There are many counts of this clonotype. This chain connects TRBV29-1 to TRBJ2-1; 9 nucleotides match TRBD1. CDR1 is SQVTM, CDR2 ANQGSEA, per germline. Trimming at V came to 5 bases and at J to 2 bases, leaving 4 bases not matched to a gene. The CDR3 consists of 14 residues. The CDR3 DNA reads as TGCAGCGTTACCGGGACAGGGACCTACAATGAGCAGTTCTTC. It translates to CSVTGTGTYNEQFF.

The table lists this clonotype with many counts. The rearrangement joins TRBV29-1 to TRBJ2-3; 11 bases are shared with TRBD2. Germline V gives CDR1 SQVTM, CDR2 ANQGSEA. The CDR3 runs to 19 residues. J was trimmed by 0 bases and V by 7 bases; bases with no gene match: 18. CDR3 sequence: CSAAGAHGTSGPSTDTQYF. The CDR3 DNA sequence: TGCAGCGCCGCCGGGGCTCATGGGACTAGCGGTCCTAGCACAGATACGCAGTATTTT.

This clonotype was observed at least ten times. The CDR3 loop is CSVIFIGQGSYNEQFF. CDR3 DNA sequence: TGCAGCGTTATCTTCATCGGACAAGGGTCCTACAATGAGCAGTTCTTC. The chain couples TRBV29-1 to TRBJ2-1; maybe TRBD1 (5 bases). The CDR3 runs 16 residues. Germline loops: CDR1 SQVTM, CDR2 ANQGSEA. The V end was cut by 5 bases, the J end by 1 base, with 18 bases between.

This sequence joins TRBV29-1 and TRBJ2-5; 8 bases line up with TRBD2. This CDR3 is built from 12 residues. V lost 7 bases, J lost 3 bases, and 4 bases stayed unmatched. Looked up from germline, CDR1 is SQVTM and CDR2 is ANQGSEA. CDR3 sequence: CSAVGREETQYF. Written as DNA, the CDR3 is TGCAGCGCTGTCGGGAGGGAAGAGACCCAGTACTTC.